The 30 T cell receptor beta chains listed next were all sequenced from one sample in a study of blood T cell repertoires in COVID-19. Profiling relied on immunoSEQ multiplex PCR, and the TCRdb table lists in-frame clones only, not all of them. This sample has about 410,000 clones, with 70% to 90% found just once. The sample taken for sequencing was peripheral blood. These receptors all come from a woman aged 40 to 49 with COVID-19, enrolled during active disease.

The chain employs TRBV5-4 and TRBJ2-1; no clear D gene. There are 11 residues in the CDR3. Germline V gene data show CDR1 as SGHNT and CDR2 as YYREEE (reference sequence). The V end was cut by 0 bases, the J end by 10 bases, with 5 bases between. This chain's CDR3 is CASSLGEEQFF. The CDR3 coding sequence is TGTGCCAGCAGCTTGGGAGAAGAGCAGTTCTTC.

The V call is TRBV4-2, the J call TRBJ2-7; 11 nucleotides line up with TRBD2. CDR3 length: 16 residues. The junction had 4 bases not matched to a gene; V was cut back by 0 bases and J by 3 bases. Germline CDR1 reads LGHNA; CDR2 reads YNFKEQ. CDR3 DNA: TGTGCCAGCAGCCAAGATGGGACTAGCGGTTACTACGAGCAGTACTTC. Translated, it gives CASSQDGTSGYYEQYF.

The V gene is TRBV6-2 or TRBV6-3, the J gene TRBJ1-6, with 9 bases lining up with TRBD1. Germline-derived CDR1 and CDR2 are MNHEY and SVGEGT. The CDR3 has 15 residues. J lost 9 bases, V lost 5 bases, and 8 bases had no gene match. The CDR3 DNA is TGTGCCAGCAGTCGGATCGACAGGGGGGGTTCACCCCTCCACTTT. Translating gives CASSRIDRGGSPLHF.

The genes are TRBV29-1 and TRBJ2-2, with TRBD2 matching over 13 bases. Per germline, CDR1 SQVTM and CDR2 ANQGSEA. The length of the CDR3 is 14 residues. V dropped 6 bases and J dropped 7; count of bases not matched to a gene: 5. The CDR3: CSVTTSGRDGELFF. CDR3 nucleotide sequence: TGCAGCGTCACTACTAGCGGGAGGGACGGGGAGCTGTTTTTT.

This clone was counted a few times. This chain uses TRBV19 with TRBJ1-2; no clear D. Germline V lookup: CDR1 LNHDA, CDR2 SQIVND (reference sequence). V gave up 3 bases and J gave up 8 bases, with 13 bases separating them. CDR3 length: 13 residues. CDR3 in amino acids: CASSIRGGEGYTF. CDR3 DNA sequence: TGTGCCAGTAGTATTCGAGGCGGTGAGGGCTACACCTTC.

This sequence joins TRBV28 and TRBJ1-2, with TRBD1 identical over 10 bases. Germline V gives CDR1 MDHEN, CDR2 SYDVKM. The CDR3 has 18 residues. Losses at the gene ends were 5 bases for V and 2 bases for J; bases not matched to a gene: 14. DNA of the CDR3: TGTGCCAGCAGTACCTCCCGACAGGGGGCGCGTTCGAACTATGGCTACACCTTC. Translated, it gives CASSTSRQGARSNYGYTF.

This clone was recorded only once. DNA of the CDR3: TGTGCCAGCAGCTTGAGCGGGGGGACCCAAGAGACCCAGTACTTC. Its translation: CASSLSGGTQETQYF. This chain connects TRBV7-9 to TRBJ2-5, with 9 bases aligning to TRBD2. The length of the CDR3 is 15 residues. Germline loops: CDR1 SEHNR, CDR2 FQNEAQ (reference sequence). Trimming removed 3 bases from V and 1 base from J; junction bases left unmatched: 3. Combining the CDR3 with reference TRBV7-9 and TRBJ2-5 gives the whole variable domain DTGVSQNPRHKITKRGQNVTFRCDPISEHNRLYWYRQTLGQGPEFLTYFQNEAQLEKSRLLSDRFSAERPKGSFSTLEIQRTEQGDSAMYLCASSLSGGTQETQYFGPGTRLLVL.

The chain uses TRBV9 and TRBJ1-2; 8 bases agree with TRBD1. This CDR3 is built from 15 residues. Trimming took 3 bases from V and 4 from J; bases not matched to a gene: 8. In germline, CDR1 is SGDLS, CDR2 YYNGEE. The CDR3 loop is CASSAYTGGGYGYTF. In DNA form, the CDR3 reads TGTGCCAGCAGCGCTTATACAGGGGGAGGCTATGGCTACACCTTC.

V is TRBV4-2 and J is TRBJ1-2; D might be TRBD1 (5 bases). Between the trimmed V and J ends, which lost 1 base and 2 bases, there was a span of 14 bases. The CDR3 contains 16 residues. The V gene's germline CDR1 is LGHNA and CDR2 YNFKEQ. This CDR3 reads CASSQAPGQGNYGYTF. The CDR3 coding sequence is TGTGCCAGCAGCCAAGCCCCCGGGCAGGGCAACTATGGCTACACCTTC.

To note about this clone: An end of the junction differs from the germline gene, which may be a read error. The chain employs TRBV5-1 and TRBJ2-3; TRBD2 matches 9 bases. The CDR3 is made up of 15 amino acids. The germline V gene has CDR1 SGHRS and CDR2 YFSETQ. CDR3 residues: CASSFSSGGTDTQYF. CDR3 bases: TGCGCCAGCAGCTTTAGTAGCGGGGGCACGGATACGCAGTATTTT.

The chain carries TRBV3-1 (or the pseudogene TRBV3-2) and TRBJ2-5; 8 bases agree with TRBD1. Germline-derived CDR1 and CDR2 are LGHDT and YNNKEL (reference sequence). CDR3 length equals 14 residues. V lost 2 bases and J lost 2; bases outside the gene matches: 1. The CDR3 DNA sequence: TGTGCCAGCAGCCAATGGGACAGGCAAGAGACCCAGTACTTC. It translates to CASSQWDRQETQYF.

The V gene is TRBV29-1, the J gene TRBJ2-5; 8 positions agree with TRBD1. Germline CDR1 and CDR2: SQVTM and ANQGSEA. This CDR3 contains 12 residues. Trimming removed 8 bases from V and 5 bases from J; junction bases left unmatched: 7. The CDR3 sequence is CSLTGGRETQYF. In DNA, the CDR3 is TGCAGCTTAACAGGGGGTAGGGAGACCCAGTACTTC.

V is TRBV7-9 and J is TRBJ2-2, with 9 positions matching TRBD1. This CDR3 region has 16 residues. After removal of 4 bases from V and 4 bases from J, the junction contained 7 bases not matched to a gene. CDR1 and CDR2 from the germline V gene are SEHNR and FQNEAQ (reference sequence). The CDR3 reads CASSSKGQGSTGELFF. CDR3 coding DNA: TGTGCCAGCAGCTCAAAGGGACAGGGAAGCACCGGGGAGCTGTTTTTT.

The chain couples TRBV18 to TRBJ1-2, with 8 positions matching TRBD1. V lost 1 base to trimming and J lost 4 bases; unmatched junction nucleotides: 17. Germline V gene data show CDR1 as KGHSH and CDR2 as LQKENI. The CDR3 covers 19 residues. The CDR3 DNA reads as TGTGCCAGCTCACCACTATTACAGATAGAAGGGACAGGCCTCTATGGCTACACCTTC. Translating it yields CASSPLLQIEGTGLYGYTF.

V gene TRBV27 combines with J gene TRBJ2-7, with D perhaps matching TRBD1 (6 bases). The CDR3 is 16 residues long. CDR1 and CDR2 from the germline V gene are MNHEY and SMNVEV (reference sequence). Deletions cut 8 bases from V and 3 bases from J, with 23 bases between. The CDR3 spells CASSNSRGTVDYEQYF. The CDR3 DNA reads TGTGCCAGCTCCAACTCGAGGGGGACCGTTGACTACGAGCAGTACTTC.

As concerns this clone: This same CDR3 is encoded by further DNA sequences in the sample. The chain joins TRBV12-3 or TRBV12-4 to TRBJ1-2; D is undetermined. The CDR3 has 13 amino acids. V shed 3 bases and J shed 2 bases, with 7 bases lying between them. CDR3 region: CASSFPGNYGYTF. The CDR3 bases are TGTGCCAGCAGTTTCCCTGGCAACTATGGCTACACCTTC.

As regards this clone: The junction differs from germline at one of its ends, possibly a read error. V usage is TRBV7-7 and J usage is TRBJ2-1, with D perhaps matching TRBD2 (6 bases). Germline values: CDR1 SSHAT, CDR2 FNYEAQ (reference sequence). The CDR3 contains 14 residues. Here the CDR3 reads CASSLAVGENEQFF. Here the CDR3 DNA reads TGTGCTAGCAGCTTAGCGGTCGGGGAGAATGAGCAGTTCTTC.

The V and J genes are TRBV4-3 and TRBJ2-5; tentatively, D is TRBD2 (5 bases). Trimming removed 2 bases from V and 5 bases from J, with 12 bases in between. Germline V lookup: CDR1 LGHNA, CDR2 YSLEER. This CDR3 region has 14 residues. The CDR3, as DNA: TGCGCCAGCAGCCAACGCCGGGGTGGGGAGACCCAGTACTTC. It translates to CASSQRRGGETQYF.

The chain recombines TRBV5-1 with TRBJ2-7; TRBD2 matches 8 bases. The germline V gene has CDR1 SGHRS and CDR2 YFSETQ. J lost 1 base, V lost 0 bases, and 6 bases had no gene match. The CDR3 runs 16 residues. In nucleotides, the CDR3 is TGCGCCAGCAGCTTGGCTGCGGGAGGAGGTTCCTACGAGCAGTACTTC. This translates into CASSLAAGGGSYEQYF.

This chain uses TRBV6-5 with TRBJ1-1; D not certain. Germline assignment: CDR1 MNHEY and CDR2 SVGAGI. V lost 4 bases and J lost 7, with 7 bases in between. This CDR3 has 11 residues. CDR3 amino acids: CASSSLFEAFF. The DNA of the CDR3 is TGTGCCAGCAGTTCCCTTTTTGAAGCTTTCTTT.

V is TRBV10-1 and J is TRBJ1-1; no reliable D call. The germline V gene encodes CDR1 WNHNN and CDR2 SYGVQD (reference sequence). The V and J ends lost 6 bases and 3 bases respectively, with 14 bases between them. The CDR3 is made up of 14 amino acids. The CDR3 bases are TGCGCCAGCAGGATCCGGGGTTGGGACACTGAAGCTTTCTTT. Protein: CASRIRGWDTEAFF.

The V call is TRBV7-2, the J call TRBJ2-3, with D possibly being TRBD1 (5 bases). This CDR3 comprises 15 residues. With 3 bases removed from V and 2 bases from J, the gap between germline ends came to 12 bases. Germline V lookup: CDR1 SGHTA, CDR2 FQGNSA. The CDR3 DNA reads TGTGCCAGCAGCTTTAGGGGTGCCCCCACAGATACGCAGTATTTT. Residues: CASSFRGAPTDTQYF.

The V call is TRBV7-9, the J call TRBJ2-3; 9 bases agree with TRBD2. CDR3 length: 18 amino acids. V lost 8 bases and J lost 0; bases outside the gene matches: 15. The germline gives CDR1 SEHNR, CDR2 FQNEAQ (reference sequence). The CDR3 protein is CASALGVGLATSTDTQYF. The CDR3 DNA follows: TGTGCCAGCGCCTTAGGGGTTGGACTAGCGACTAGCACAGATACGCAGTATTTT.

This chain links TRBV7-9 with TRBJ2-7, with D perhaps being TRBD1 or TRBD2 (5 bases each). The CDR3 loop spans 14 amino acids. Looked up from germline, CDR1 is SEHNR and CDR2 is FQNEAQ (reference sequence). Deletions cut 9 bases from V and 0 bases from J, with 15 bases between. The CDR3 DNA reads TGTGCCAGTAGCGCCAGGGTCGACTCCTACGAGCAGTACTTC. It codes for CASSARVDSYEQYF.

This chain links TRBV6-5 with TRBJ2-1; D might be TRBD1 (5 bases). V was trimmed by 0 bases and J by 9 bases, leaving 9 bases between them. CDR1 and CDR2 from the germline V gene are MNHEY and SVGAGI. CDR3 length: 13 residues. DNA for the CDR3: TGTGCCAGCAGTTACTCGTCAGGGATTGAGCAGTTCTTC. Translated, it gives CASSYSSGIEQFF.

The rearrangement joins TRBV18 to TRBJ1-2; unclear D gene. The CDR3 has 14 amino acids. The ends were cut back, 3 bases at V and 5 bases at J, with 13 bases in the middle. The germline V gene encodes CDR1 KGHSH and CDR2 LQKENI. The CDR3 here is CASSPQEGGYGYTF. CDR3 nucleotide sequence: TGTGCCAGCTCACCGCAAGAAGGAGGTTATGGCTACACCTTC.

This chain's CDR3 is CVAVLGNTIYF. In DNA form, the CDR3 reads TGTGTGGCCGTTCTCGGAAACACCATATATTTT. The chain couples TRBV28 to TRBJ1-3; D unclear. There are 11 residues in the CDR3. CDR1 MDHEN and CDR2 SYDVKM come from the germline V gene.

The chain couples TRBV11-3 to TRBJ2-1, with D possibly being TRBD1 (5 bases). Germline loops: CDR1 SGHNT, CDR2 YENEEA. V dropped 5 bases and J dropped 6 bases, with 8 bases sitting between them. CDR3 size: 12 residues. CDR3 nucleotides: TGTGCCAGCAGCGATGACAGCAATGAGCAGTTCTTC. It codes for CASSDDSNEQFF.

The chain recombines TRBV12-3 or TRBV12-4 with TRBJ1-1, with D tentatively TRBD1 (5 bases). V lost 5 bases and J lost 5, with 12 bases in between. This CDR3 region has 13 residues. This chain's CDR3 is CASSLREVTEAFF. In DNA, the CDR3 is TGTGCCAGCAGTCTCAGGGAGGTTACTGAAGCTTTCTTT.

The rearrangement links TRBV5-4 to TRBJ1-1; D unresolved. There are 13 residues in the CDR3. V was trimmed by 3 bases and J by 1 base, leaving 7 bases between them. CDR1 is SGHNT, CDR2 YYREEE, per germline (reference sequence). The CDR3 here is CASSSEQNTEAFF. The CDR3, as DNA: TGTGCCAGCAGCTCCGAGCAGAACACTGAAGCTTTCTTT.